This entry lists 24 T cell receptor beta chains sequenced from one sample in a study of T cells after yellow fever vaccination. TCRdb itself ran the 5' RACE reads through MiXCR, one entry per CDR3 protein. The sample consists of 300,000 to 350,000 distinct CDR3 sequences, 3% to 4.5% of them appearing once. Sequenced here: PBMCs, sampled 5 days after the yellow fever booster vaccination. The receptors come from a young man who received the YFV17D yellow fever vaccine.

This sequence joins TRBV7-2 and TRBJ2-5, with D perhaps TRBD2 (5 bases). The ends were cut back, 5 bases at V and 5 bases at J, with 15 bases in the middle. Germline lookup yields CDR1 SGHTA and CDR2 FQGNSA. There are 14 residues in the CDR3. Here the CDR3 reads CASSLNLAAETQYF. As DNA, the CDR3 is TGTGCCAGCAGCCTGAATCTAGCTGCGGAGACCCAGTACTTC.

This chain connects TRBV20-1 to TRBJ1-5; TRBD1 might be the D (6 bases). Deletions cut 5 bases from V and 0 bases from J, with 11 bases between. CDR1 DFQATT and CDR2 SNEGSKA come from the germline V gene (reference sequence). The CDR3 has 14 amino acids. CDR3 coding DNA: TGCAGTGCTGGGGGACAAGATAGCAATCAGCCCCAGCATTTT. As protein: CSAGGQDSNQPQHF.

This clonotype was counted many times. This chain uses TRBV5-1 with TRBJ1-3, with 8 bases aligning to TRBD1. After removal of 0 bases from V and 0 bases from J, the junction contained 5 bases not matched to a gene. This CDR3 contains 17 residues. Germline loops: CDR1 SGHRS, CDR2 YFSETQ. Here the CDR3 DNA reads TGCGCCAGCAGCTTGGGCCACGGGACAGGCTCTGGAAACACCATATATTTT. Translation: CASSLGHGTGSGNTIYF.

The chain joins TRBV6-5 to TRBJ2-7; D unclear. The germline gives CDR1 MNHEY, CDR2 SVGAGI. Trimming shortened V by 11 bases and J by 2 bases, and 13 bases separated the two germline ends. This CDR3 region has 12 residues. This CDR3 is CARTRRPYEQYF. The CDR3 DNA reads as TGTGCCCGCACGAGACGCCCCTACGAGCAGTACTTC.

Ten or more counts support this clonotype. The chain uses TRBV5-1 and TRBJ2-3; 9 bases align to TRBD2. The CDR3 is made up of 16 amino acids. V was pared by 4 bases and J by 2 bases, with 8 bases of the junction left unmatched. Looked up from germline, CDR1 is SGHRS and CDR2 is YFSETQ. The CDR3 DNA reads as TGCGCCAGCAGCACCGTAGCGGGGGAGTACACAGATACGCAGTATTTT. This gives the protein CASSTVAGEYTDTQYF. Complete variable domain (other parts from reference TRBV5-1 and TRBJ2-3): KAGVTQTPRYLIKTRGQQVTLSCSPISGHRSVSWYQQTPGQGLQFLFEYFSETQRNKGNFPGRFSGRQFSNSRSEMNVSTLELGDSALYLCASSTVAGEYTDTQYFGPGTRLTVL.

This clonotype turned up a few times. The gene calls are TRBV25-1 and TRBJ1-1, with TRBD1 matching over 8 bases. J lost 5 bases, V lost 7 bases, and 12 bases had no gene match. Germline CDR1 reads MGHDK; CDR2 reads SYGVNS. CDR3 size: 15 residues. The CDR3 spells CASIMTGQGRTEAFF. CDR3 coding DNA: TGTGCCAGCATCATGACCGGACAGGGAAGGACTGAAGCTTTCTTT.

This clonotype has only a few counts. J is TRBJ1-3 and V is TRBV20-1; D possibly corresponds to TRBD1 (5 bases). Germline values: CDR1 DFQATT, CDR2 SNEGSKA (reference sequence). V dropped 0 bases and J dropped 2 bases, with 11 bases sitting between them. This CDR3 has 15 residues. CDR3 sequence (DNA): TGCAGTGCTAGAGACACCCGGGGACCTGGAAACACCATATATTTT. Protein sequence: CSARDTRGPGNTIYF.

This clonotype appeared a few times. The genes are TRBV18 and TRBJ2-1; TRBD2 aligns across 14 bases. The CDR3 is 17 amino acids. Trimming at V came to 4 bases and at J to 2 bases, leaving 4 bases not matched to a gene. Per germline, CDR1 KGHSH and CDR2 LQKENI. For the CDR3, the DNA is TGTGCCAGCTCACGGACTAGCGGGGGGCTCCCCTACAATGAGCAGTTCTTC. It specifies CASSRTSGGLPYNEQFF.

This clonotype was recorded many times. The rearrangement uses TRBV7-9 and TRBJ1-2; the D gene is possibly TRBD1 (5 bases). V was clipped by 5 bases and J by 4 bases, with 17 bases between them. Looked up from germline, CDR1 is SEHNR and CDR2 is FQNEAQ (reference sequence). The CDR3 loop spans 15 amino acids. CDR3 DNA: TGTGCCAGCAGCGGCGAAGGGGAGTTTAGCTATGGCTACACCTTC. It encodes CASSGEGEFSYGYTF.

The CDR3 region is CATSRGGDGNTIYF. For the CDR3, the DNA is TGTGCCACCAGTCGGGGAGGAGATGGAAACACCATATATTTT. V is TRBV15 and J is TRBJ1-3; D is undetermined. The germline V and J ends were trimmed by 6 bases and 3 bases, with 12 bases remaining between them. Germline V gene data show CDR1 as LNHNV and CDR2 as YYDKDF (reference sequence). The CDR3 runs to 14 residues.

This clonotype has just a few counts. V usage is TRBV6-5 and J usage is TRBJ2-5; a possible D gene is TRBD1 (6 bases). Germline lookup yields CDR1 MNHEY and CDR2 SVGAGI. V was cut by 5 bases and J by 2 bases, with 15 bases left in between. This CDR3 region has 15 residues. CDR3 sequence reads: CASSNLQGPQETQYF. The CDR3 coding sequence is TGTGCCAGCAGTAACCTACAGGGCCCACAAGAGACCCAGTACTTC.

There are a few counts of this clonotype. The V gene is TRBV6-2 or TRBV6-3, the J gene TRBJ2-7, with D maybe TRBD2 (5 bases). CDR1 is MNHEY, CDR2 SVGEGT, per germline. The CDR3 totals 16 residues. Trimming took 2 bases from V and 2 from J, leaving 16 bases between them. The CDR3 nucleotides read TGTGCCAGCAGTTACCCCCCACGACGGGAAACCTACGAGCAGTACTTC. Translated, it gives CASSYPPRRETYEQYF.

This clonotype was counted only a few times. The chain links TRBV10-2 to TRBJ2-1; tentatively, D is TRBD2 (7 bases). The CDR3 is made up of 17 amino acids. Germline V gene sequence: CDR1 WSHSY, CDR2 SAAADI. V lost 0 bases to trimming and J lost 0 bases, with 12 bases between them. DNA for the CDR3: TGCGCCAGCAGTGAGTCTATCCGGGGGGCCTCCTACAATGAGCAGTTCTTC. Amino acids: CASSESIRGASYNEQFF.

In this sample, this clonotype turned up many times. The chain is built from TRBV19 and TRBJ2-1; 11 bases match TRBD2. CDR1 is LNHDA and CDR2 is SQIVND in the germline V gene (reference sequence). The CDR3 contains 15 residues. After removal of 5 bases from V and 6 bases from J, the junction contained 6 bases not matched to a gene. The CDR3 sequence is CASSPTSGDFNEQFF. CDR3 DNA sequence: TGTGCCAGTAGTCCGACTAGCGGGGACTTCAATGAGCAGTTCTTC.

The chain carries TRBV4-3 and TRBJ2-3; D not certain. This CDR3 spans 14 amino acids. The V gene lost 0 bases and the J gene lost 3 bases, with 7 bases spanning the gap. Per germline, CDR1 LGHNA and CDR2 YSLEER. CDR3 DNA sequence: TGCGCCAGCAGCCAAGATTTTAGGACAGATACGCAGTATTTT. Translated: CASSQDFRTDTQYF.

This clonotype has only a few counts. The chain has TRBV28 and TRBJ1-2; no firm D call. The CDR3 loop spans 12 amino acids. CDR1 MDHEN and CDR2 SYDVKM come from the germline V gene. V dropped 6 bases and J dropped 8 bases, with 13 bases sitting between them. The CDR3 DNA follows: TGTGCCAGCAGCTCCCCCGGAAAAGGCTACACCTTC. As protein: CASSSPGKGYTF.

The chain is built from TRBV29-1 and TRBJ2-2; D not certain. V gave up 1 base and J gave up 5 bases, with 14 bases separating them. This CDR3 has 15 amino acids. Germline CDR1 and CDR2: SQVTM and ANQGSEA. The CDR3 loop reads CSVEAGAPETGELFF. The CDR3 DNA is TGCAGCGTTGAAGCCGGAGCCCCGGAGACCGGGGAGCTGTTTTTT.

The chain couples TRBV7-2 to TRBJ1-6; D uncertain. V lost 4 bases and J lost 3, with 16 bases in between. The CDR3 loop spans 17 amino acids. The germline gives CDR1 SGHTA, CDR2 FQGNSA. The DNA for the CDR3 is TGTGCCAGCAGCTCAAGTAGTCCTGCCGTCTATAATTCACCCCTCCACTTT. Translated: CASSSSSPAVYNSPLHF.

CDR3 nucleotide sequence: TGTGCCAGCAGTGGGACAGGGAGGGACTACGAGCAGTACGTC. Translated: CASSGTGRDYEQYV. This chain joins TRBV6-2 or TRBV6-3 and TRBJ2-7, with 9 bases aligning to TRBD1. The V and J ends lost 5 bases and 3 bases, in that order; junction bases with no gene match: 5. From germline, CDR1 is MNHEY and CDR2 SVGEGT. The CDR3 totals 14 residues.

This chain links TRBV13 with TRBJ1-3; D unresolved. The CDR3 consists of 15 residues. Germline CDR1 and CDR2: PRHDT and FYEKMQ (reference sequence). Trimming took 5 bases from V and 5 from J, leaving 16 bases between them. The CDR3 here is CASSKSPLNRNTIYF. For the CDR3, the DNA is TGTGCCAGCAGCAAAAGCCCCCTCAATAGAAACACCATATATTTT.

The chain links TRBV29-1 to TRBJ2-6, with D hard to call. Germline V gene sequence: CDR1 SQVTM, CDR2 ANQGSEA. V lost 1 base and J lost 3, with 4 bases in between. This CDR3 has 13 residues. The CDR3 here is CSVEAGGANVLTF. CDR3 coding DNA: TGCAGCGTTGAAGCCGGTGGGGCCAACGTCCTGACTTTC. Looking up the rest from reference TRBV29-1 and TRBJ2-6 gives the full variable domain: SAVISQKPSRDICQRGTSLTIQCQVDSQVTMMFWYRQQPGQSLTLIATANQGSEATYESGFVIDKFPISRPNLTFSTLTVSNMSPEDSSIYLCSVEAGGANVLTFGAGSRLTVL.

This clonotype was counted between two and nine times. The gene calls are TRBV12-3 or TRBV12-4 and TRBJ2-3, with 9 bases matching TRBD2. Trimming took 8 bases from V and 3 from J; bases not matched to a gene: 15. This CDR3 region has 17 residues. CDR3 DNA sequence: TGTGCCAGCGGTCGTTGGGCGGGGGGGCTTGGAACAGATACGCAGTATTTT. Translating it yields CASGRWAGGLGTDTQYF.

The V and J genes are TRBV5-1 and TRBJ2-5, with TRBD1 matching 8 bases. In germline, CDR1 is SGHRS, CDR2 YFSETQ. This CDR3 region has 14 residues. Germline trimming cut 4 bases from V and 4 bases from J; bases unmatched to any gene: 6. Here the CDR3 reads CASSTQGAGETQYF. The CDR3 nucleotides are TGCGCCAGCAGCACCCAGGGGGCGGGAGAGACCCAGTACTTC. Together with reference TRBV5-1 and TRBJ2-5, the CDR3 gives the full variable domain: KAGVTQTPRYLIKTRGQQVTLSCSPISGHRSVSWYQQTPGQGLQFLFEYFSETQRNKGNFPGRFSGRQFSNSRSEMNVSTLELGDSALYLCASSTQGAGETQYFGPGTRLLVL.

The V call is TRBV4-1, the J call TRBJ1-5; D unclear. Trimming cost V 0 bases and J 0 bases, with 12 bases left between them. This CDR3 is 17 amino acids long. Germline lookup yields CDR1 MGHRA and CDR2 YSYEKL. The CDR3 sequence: CASSQEPEFLSNQPQHF. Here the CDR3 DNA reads TGCGCCAGCAGCCAAGAACCGGAATTTCTTAGCAATCAGCCCCAGCATTTT.